Each of the 5 T cell receptor beta chains below was sequenced from the same sample in a study of T-cell memory formation after mild COVID-19. In TCRdb, the 5' RACE reads were re-called with MiXCR into one record per CDR3 protein. The sample includes roughly 560,000 distinct CDR3 sequences, approximately 20% of them seen just once. Material for sequencing was PBMCs or a T cell subset sorted from them (not recorded which). The receptor source for this set is an adult woman who had mild COVID-19 (a few samples of this study predate the infection). Cell type and time point are not known.

This clonotype turned up a few times. The J gene is TRBJ2-5, the V gene TRBV6-5; perhaps TRBD2 as D (6 bases). The length of the CDR3 is 16 residues. The V and J ends lost 0 bases and 4 bases respectively, with 15 bases between them. The germline CDR1 and CDR2 sequences are MNHEY and SVGAGI. The CDR3 sequence is CASSYSGDSQGETQYF. The CDR3 nucleotides read TGTGCCAGCAGTTACTCCGGGGACTCCCAGGGAGAGACCCAGTACTTC.

This clonotype appeared a few times. This chain connects TRBV7-9 to TRBJ2-1; D not resolved. The germline V and J ends were trimmed by 0 bases and 3 bases, with 9 bases remaining between them. Germline CDR1 is SEHNR and CDR2 is FQNEAQ (reference sequence). The CDR3 extends over 15 amino acids. CDR3 nucleotide sequence: TGTGCCAGCAGCTTAGCGCCTGCTAGCTACAATGAGCAGTTCTTC. Its translation: CASSLAPASYNEQFF.

Only a few counts were recorded for this clonotype. The J gene is TRBJ1-2, the V gene TRBV5-1, with D possibly matching TRBD1 (5 bases). V was trimmed by 2 bases and J by 4 bases, leaving 9 bases between them. Germline V gene sequence: CDR1 SGHRS, CDR2 YFSETQ. The CDR3 totals 13 residues. This CDR3 reads CASSLGDVYGYTF. The CDR3 bases are TGCGCCAGCAGCTTAGGGGATGTCTATGGCTACACCTTC.

The chain couples TRBV3-1 to TRBJ2-7; perhaps D is TRBD1 or TRBD2 (5 bases each). CDR1 LGHDT and CDR2 YNNKEL come from the germline V gene (reference sequence). V was pared by 0 bases and J by 4 bases, with 13 bases between. The CDR3 spans 15 residues. The CDR3 DNA reads as TGTGCCAGCAGCCAAGATTCGGGGAAGGGGTACGAGCAGTACTTC. It encodes CASSQDSGKGYEQYF.

This clonotype was detected only a few times. The chain carries TRBV18 and TRBJ2-7; D gene uncertain. The CDR3 covers 13 residues. V lost 5 bases and J lost 4, with 12 bases in between. CDR1 is KGHSH and CDR2 is LQKENI in the germline V gene. The CDR3 nucleotides are TGTGCCAGCTCAATTGGGGATACATACGAGCAGTACTTC. It is translated as CASSIGDTYEQYF.